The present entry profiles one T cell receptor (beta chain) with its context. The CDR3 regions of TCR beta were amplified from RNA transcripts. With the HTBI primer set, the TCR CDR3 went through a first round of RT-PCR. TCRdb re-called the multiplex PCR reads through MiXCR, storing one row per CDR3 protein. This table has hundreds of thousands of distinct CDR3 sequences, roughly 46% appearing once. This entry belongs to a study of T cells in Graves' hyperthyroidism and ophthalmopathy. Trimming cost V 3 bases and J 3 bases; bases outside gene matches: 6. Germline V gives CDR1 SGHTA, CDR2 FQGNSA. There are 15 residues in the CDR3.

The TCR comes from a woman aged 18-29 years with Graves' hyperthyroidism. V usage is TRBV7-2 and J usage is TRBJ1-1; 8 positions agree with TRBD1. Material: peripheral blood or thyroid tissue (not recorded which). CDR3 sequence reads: CASSLSQGAYTEAFF. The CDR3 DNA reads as TGTGCCAGCAGCTTGTCGCAGGGGGCTTACACTGAAGCTTTCTTT.